This T cell receptor beta chain was identified in a study of cytotoxic CD8 clonotypes in ibrutinib-treated CLL. This CDR3 is 14 amino acids long. Trimming cost V 6 bases and J 0 bases; bases outside gene matches: 5. From germline, CDR1 is SQVTM and CDR2 ANQGSEA. This table comes from immunoSEQ multiplex PCR, and its TCRdb copy is limited to in-frame clones, with some not included. The table includes some 350,000 clones, over 55% detected once. The sequenced sample was PBMCs, obtained after 36 months of ibrutinib treatment. The clonotype comes from a human donor with chronic lymphocytic leukemia. V gene TRBV29-1 combines with J gene TRBJ2-1; 7 nucleotides line up with TRBD1. The CDR3 sequence: CSVDRDSSYNEQFF. CDR3 DNA: TGCAGCGTGGATAGGGACAGCTCCTACAATGAGCAGTTCTTC.